These 8 T cell receptor beta chains were all obtained from the same sample, sequenced in a study of shared clonotypes between healthy human individuals. Naive CD8 cells lacked CD45RO and underwent positive selection for CCR7, leaving out terminally differentiated effector memory CD45RA+ cells. Repertoires were generated with immunoSEQ multiplex PCR, while TCRdb's copy carries only in-frame clones and drops some. The table has about 2 million clones, approximately 94% seen once. Sequenced input: naive CD8+ T cells sorted from blood. These receptors all come from a man between 18 and 29 years old in good health.

Comments on this clone: The identical CDR3 is also encoded by other nucleotide sequences in the sample. CDR3 sequence: CASSPITGELFF. For the CDR3, the DNA is TGTGCCAGCAGCCCCATAACCGGGGAGCTGTTTTTT. The chain couples TRBV27 to TRBJ2-2; D gene uncertain. CDR1 and CDR2 (germline): MNHEY, SMNVEV (reference sequence). The CDR3 contains 12 residues. The V and J ends lost 6 bases and 5 bases respectively, with 7 bases between them.

The chain uses TRBV2 and TRBJ2-5; D is perhaps TRBD1 or TRBD2 (5 bases each). CDR3 length equals 12 residues. The V end lost 8 bases, the J end lost 8 bases, and 15 bases lay between the germline ends. CDR1 and CDR2 from the germline V gene are SNHLY and FYNNEI. CDR3: CASGDELITQYF. The CDR3 DNA is TGTGCCAGCGGGGACGAGCTAATTACCCAGTACTTC.

The gene calls are TRBV21-1 and TRBJ2-3; TRBD2, the table's D call, lacks a check against the DNA. TRBV21-1 is shown as a pseudogene. The CDR3 totals 18 residues. CDR3 residues: CASSKSHPLKVPTDTQYF. In DNA form, the CDR3 reads TGTGCCAGCAGCAAATCCCACCCACTAAAGGTACCCACAGATACGCAGTATTTT.

The chain uses TRBV27 and TRBJ2-7; D gene unclear. V gave up 1 base and J gave up 4 bases, with 14 bases separating them. The CDR3 covers 15 residues. The germline V gene encodes CDR1 MNHEY and CDR2 SMNVEV (reference sequence). CDR3 protein: CASSLLTPRGYEQYF. The CDR3 DNA reads TGTGCCAGCAGTTTATTGACCCCCCGTGGGTACGAGCAGTACTTC.

The sample holds one count of this clone. The rearrangement joins TRBV5-4 to TRBJ2-5, with 9 positions matching TRBD2. CDR1 is SGHNT and CDR2 is YYREEE in the germline V gene (reference sequence). The CDR3 extends over 16 amino acids. The J segment lost 0 bases and the V segment lost 2 bases, leaving 5 bases of the junction unmatched. The DNA for the CDR3 is TGTGCCAGCAGCTTAGGACTAGCGAAGTACCAAGAGACCCAGTACTTC. It specifies CASSLGLAKYQETQYF.

V usage is TRBV9 and J usage is TRBJ2-2, with 7 nucleotides matching TRBD1. With 3 bases clipped from V and 4 bases from J, the junction kept 12 bases outside the gene matches. CDR1 is SGDLS, CDR2 YYNGEE, per germline. The CDR3 totals 17 residues. The DNA for the CDR3 is TGTGCCAGCAGCGATCGGGTGCAGGGGGTCGGCACCGGGGAGCTGTTTTTT. It translates to CASSDRVQGVGTGELFF.

J is TRBJ2-2 and V is TRBV11-2; the D gene is possibly TRBD2 (5 bases). Germline CDR1 is SGHAT and CDR2 is FQNNGV. This CDR3 spans 15 amino acids. V was trimmed by 1 base and J by 6 bases, leaving 12 bases between them. In DNA form, the CDR3 reads TGTGCCAGCAGCTTAGTAGTGGGAGTTTCCGGGGAGCTGTTTTTT. It yields the protein CASSLVVGVSGELFF.

The V call is TRBV21-1, the J call TRBJ1-2; the table's TRBD1 call for D was not verified on the DNA. TRBV21-1 is flagged as a pseudogene. CDR3 length: 15 residues. As DNA, the CDR3 is TGTGCCAGCAGCCCCCGACAGGGGGCGAGGTGTGGCTACACCTTC. Amino acid sequence: CASSPRQGARCGYTF.